The rows below give T cell receptor beta chains drawn from one sample of a study of T cell responses to AZD1222 COVID-19 vaccine. Method: immunoSEQ multiplex PCR; TCRdb's copy keeps in-frame clones and lacks some. Of 160,000 or so clones listed, approximately 90% are singletons. The sequencing here drew on peripheral blood, taken 28 days after the second AZD1222 dose. Every receptor here comes from an adult who received the AZD1222 COVID-19 vaccine. Each CDR3 is given with its conserved first and last residue. D genes are given only for firm matches. A row's size may be missing; if present it is once, few, many or a size class.

v_gene	abundance	d_gene	j_gene	CDR3aa	CDR3nt
TRBV10-2	NA	NA	TRBJ2-1	CASTIGTNYNEQFF	TGCGCCAGCACCATCGGGACCAACTACAATGAGCAGTTCTTC
TRBV7-8	once	TRBD2	TRBJ2-7	CASSPRLSGRNYEQYF	TGTGCCAGCAGCCCCCGCCTCAGCGGGAGAAACTACGAGCAGTACTTC
TRBV4-1	NA	NA	TRBJ2-1	CASSYDPGTPRQSWNEQFF	TGCGCCAGCAGCTACGATCCCGGGACTCCCCGACAATCTTGGAATGAGCAGTTCTTC
TRBV6-5	NA	NA	TRBJ2-3	CASSYALKGDTQYF	TGTGCCAGCAGTTACGCTTTGAAGGGGGATACGCAGTATTTT
TRBV20-1	NA	NA	TRBJ1-2	CIGGDYGYTF	TGCATTGGGGGCGACTATGGCTACACCTTC
TRBV5-8	once	NA	TRBJ2-5	CASSLFRARAKSQETQYF	TGTGCCAGCAGCTTGTTTAGGGCCAGGGCGAAATCCCAAGAGACCCAGTACTTC
TRBV6-1	few	TRBD1	TRBJ1-1	CASSEGTGGTEAFF	TGTGCCAGCAGTGAAGGGACAGGGGGCACTGAAGCTTTCTTT
TRBV2	few	NA	TRBJ1-2	CASARVPSLGYGYTF	TGTGCCAGCGCCCGGGTTCCGAGCCTCGGCTATGGCTACACCTTC
TRBV6-5	NA	NA	TRBJ1-2	CASSYSRGGGYGYTF	TGTGCCAGCAGTTACTCGCGCGGGGGAGGCTATGGCTACACCTTC
TRBV19	NA	NA	TRBJ1-5	CASSIGSYYQPQHF	TGTGCCAGTAGTATAGGCAGCTATTATCAGCCCCAGCATTTT
TRBV7-9	NA	NA	TRBJ2-6	CASSLTGANVLTF	TGTGCCAGCAGCTTAACGGGGGCCAACGTCCTGACTTTC
TRBV5-1	NA	NA	TRBJ2-2	CASSLPGGTGELFF	TGCGCCAGCAGCTTGCCCGGGGGCACCGGGGAGCTGTTTTTT
TRBV7-8	NA	NA	TRBJ1-5	CASSLVPGRLQHF	TGTGCCAGCAGCTTAGTCCCCGGGCGGCTCCAGCATTTT
TRBV7-2	NA	TRBD1	TRBJ2-6	CASSLNRDRGSGANVLTF	TGTGCCAGCAGCTTAAACCGGGACAGGGGTTCTGGGGCCAATGTCCTGACTTTC
TRBV27	NA	TRBD1	TRBJ1-2	CASRDGQGGYTF	TGTGCCAGCAGGGACGGACAGGGAGGCTACACCTTC
TRBV18	NA	NA	TRBJ1-5	CASSRGTTKDQPQHF	TGTGCCAGCTCACGGGGGACCACAAAGGATCAGCCCCAGCATTTT
TRBV5-6	NA	NA	TRBJ2-1	CASSLETGLNEQFF	TGTGCCAGCAGCTTGGAAACGGGGTTGAATGAGCAGTTCTTC
TRBV7-8	NA	TRBD1	TRBJ2-7	CASRLGLGGKTYEQYF	TGTGCCAGCAGACTGGGGTTAGGGGGCAAAACCTACGAGCAGTACTTC
TRBV7-9	NA	TRBD1	TRBJ1-2	CASSPGQSYGYTF	TGTGCCAGCAGCCCGGGACAGAGCTATGGCTACACCTTC
TRBV6-5	NA	TRBD1	TRBJ1-2	CASRTGYGYTF	TGTGCCAGCAGGACAGGGTATGGCTACACCTTC
TRBV2	NA	NA	TRBJ1-4	CASSQGFSTNEKLFF	TGTGCCAGCAGCCAGGGGTTTTCAACTAATGAAAAACTGTTTTTT
TRBV6-5	NA	NA	TRBJ1-5	CASWAGNQPQHF	TGTGCCAGCTGGGCAGGGAATCAGCCCCAGCATTTT
TRBV27	NA	NA	TRBJ1-1	CASSFWGRYTEAFF	TGTGCCAGCAGTTTTTGGGGGAGATATACTGAAGCTTTCTTT
TRBV27	NA	NA	TRBJ1-2	CASRGGGTANYGYTF	TGTGCCAGCAGGGGGGGCGGAACGGCTAACTATGGCTACACCTTC
TRBV30	NA	NA	TRBJ1-1	CAWGGAGSVAFF	TGTGCCTGGGGTGGTGCTGGGTCGGTAGCTTTCTTT
TRBV27	NA	TRBD1	TRBJ1-5	CASRGQGEQPQHF	TGTGCCAGCCGCGGCCAGGGGGAACAGCCCCAGCATTTT
TRBV28	NA	NA	TRBJ1-5	CASSSDIAGGNQPQHF	TGTGCCAGCAGCTCCGACATCGCGGGTGGCAATCAGCCCCAGCATTTT
TRBV7-6	NA	NA	TRBJ1-5	CASSPLPGSNQPQHF	TGTGCCAGCAGCCCCCTCCCGGGTAGCAATCAGCCCCAGCATTTT
TRBV5-1	NA	NA	TRBJ2-2	CASSLVVSYDTGELFF	TGCGCCAGCAGCTTGGTTGTCAGTTATGATACCGGGGAGCTGTTTTTT
TRBV29-1	NA	NA	TRBJ1-2	CSVVQLYGYTF	TGCAGCGTTGTTCAGCTTTATGGCTACACCTTC
TRBV28	NA	TRBD2	TRBJ2-1	CASSFLPEGGSHEQFF	TGTGCCAGCAGTTTCCTTCCGGAGGGCGGGAGCCATGAGCAGTTCTTC
TRBV19	NA	NA	TRBJ2-2	CASSSGQIPGELFF	TGTGCCAGTAGTAGTGGACAGATCCCCGGGGAGCTGTTTTTT
TRBV18	NA	NA	TRBJ1-1	CASSVGPGTEAFF	TGTGCCAGCTCAGTCGGACCCGGCACTGAAGCTTTCTTT